This TCR beta chain stems from a study of regulatory dendritic cells for organ transplantation. General study results and limits: Memory T cells were less diverse than naive, with memory CD8+ most oligoclonal. Memory CD8+ clonal expansion seemed more limited with regulatory than mature dendritic cells. Of resting T cell subsets, memory CD8+ had the most alloreactive clonotypes.

TCRdb keeps only in-frame clones here, not all; method: immunoSEQ multiplex PCR. The profile shows under 15,000 clones, approximately 56% of them singletons. Sorted subsets were CFSE-labeled and cultured roughly 5 days with allogeneic dendritic cells. Concerning this clone itself: Its antigen remains unknown.

The V and J ends lost 4 bases and 4 bases, in that order; junction bases with no gene match: 5. CDR1 SGHRS and CDR2 YFSETQ come from the germline V gene. This CDR3 region has 14 residues. The sequence was collected from a human donor in good health. The material sequenced was naive CD8+ T cells from blood cultured with dendritic cells. Subset indicated: CD45RA+ naive T cells. The chain couples TRBV5-1 to TRBJ1-1; 9 bases line up with TRBD1. CDR3 DNA: TGCGCCAGCAGCGAAGGACAGGGGCCCACTGAAGCTTTCTTT. It codes for CASSEGQGPTEAFF.